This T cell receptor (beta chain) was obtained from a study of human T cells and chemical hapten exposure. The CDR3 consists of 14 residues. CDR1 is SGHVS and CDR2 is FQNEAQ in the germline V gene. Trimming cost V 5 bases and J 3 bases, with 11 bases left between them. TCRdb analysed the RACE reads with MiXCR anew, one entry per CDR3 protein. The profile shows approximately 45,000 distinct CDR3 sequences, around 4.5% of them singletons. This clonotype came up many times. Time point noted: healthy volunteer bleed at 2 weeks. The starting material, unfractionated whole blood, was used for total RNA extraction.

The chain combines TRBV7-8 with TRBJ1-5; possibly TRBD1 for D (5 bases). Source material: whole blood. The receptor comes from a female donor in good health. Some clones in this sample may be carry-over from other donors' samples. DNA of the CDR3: TGTGCCAGCAGCAAGATGGGGCCCAATCAGCCCCAGCATTTT. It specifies CASSKMGPNQPQHF.